Sequencing of this T cell receptor (beta chain) was carried out in a study of cytomegalovirus exposure and HLA in healthy donors. Trimming removed 6 bases from V and 1 base from J, with 13 bases in between. Looked up from germline, CDR1 is SNHLY and CDR2 is FYNNEI. This CDR3 comprises 14 residues. Study findings and constraints: Highly shared sequence variants in one cluster were likely a sequencing artifact.

This clone occurred once. The antigen is not known. PCR amplification relied on 60 Vbeta primers (plus 13 Jbeta primers). The table came from immunoSEQ multiplex PCR; TCRdb's copy has only in-frame clones and leaves some out. In the table there are some 140,000 clones, more than 70% of which are singletons. The chain links TRBV2 to TRBJ2-7, with D possibly being TRBD1 (5 bases). The source is a male donor in good health and CMV-seropositive. Sequenced sample: PBMCs. The CDR3 protein is CASRSGRVSYEQYF. CDR3 bases: TGTGCCAGCAGAAGTGGCAGGGTGTCCTACGAGCAGTACTTC. Using reference TRBV2 and TRBJ2-7 for the parts outside the CDR3, the full variable domain is EPEVTQTPSHQVTQMGQEVILRCVPISNHLYFYWYRQILGQKVEFLVSFYNNEISEKSEIFDDQFSVERPDGSNFTLKIRSTKLEDSAMYFCASRSGRVSYEQYFGPGTRLTVT.